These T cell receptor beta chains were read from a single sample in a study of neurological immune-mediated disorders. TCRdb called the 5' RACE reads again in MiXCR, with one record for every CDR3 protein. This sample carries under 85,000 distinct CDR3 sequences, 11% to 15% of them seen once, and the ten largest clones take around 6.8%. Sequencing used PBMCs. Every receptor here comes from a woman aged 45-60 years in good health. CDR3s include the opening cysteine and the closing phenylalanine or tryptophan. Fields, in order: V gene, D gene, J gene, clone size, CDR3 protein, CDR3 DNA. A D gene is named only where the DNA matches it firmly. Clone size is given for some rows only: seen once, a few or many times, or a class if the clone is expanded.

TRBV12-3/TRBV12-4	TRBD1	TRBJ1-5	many	CASTGTGVVGAQHF	TGTGCCAGCACCGGGACAGGGGTGGTGGGAGCCCAGCATTTT
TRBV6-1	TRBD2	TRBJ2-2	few	CAANPSGSAGELFF	TGTGCCGCCAACCCAAGCGGGAGCGCCGGGGAGCTGTTTTTT
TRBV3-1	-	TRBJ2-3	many	CASSLLSGRYSTDTQYF	TGTGCCAGCAGCCTACTCAGCGGGCGGTATAGCACAGATACGCAGTATTTT
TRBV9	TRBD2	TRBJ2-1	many	CASSGHSGNSLSYNEQFF	TGTGCCAGCAGCGGACATAGCGGGAATTCCCTCTCCTACAATGAGCAGTTCTTC
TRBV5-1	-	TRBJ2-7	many	CASSPGSQGYEQYF	TGCGCCAGCAGCCCCGGGTCCCAGGGCTACGAGCAGTACTTC
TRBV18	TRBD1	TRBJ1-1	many	CASSPSQGGTEAFF	TGTGCCAGCTCACCGTCTCAGGGGGGCACTGAAGCTTTCTTT
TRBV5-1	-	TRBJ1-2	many	CASSYPGDSSGGYTF	TGCGCCAGCAGCTACCCCGGGGACTCTAGTGGAGGCTACACCTTC
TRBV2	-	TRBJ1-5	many	CASSGQAPLQPQHF	TGTGCCAGCAGTGGACAGGCACCGCTTCAGCCCCAGCATTTT
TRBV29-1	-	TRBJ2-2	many	CSVLVTGELFF	TGCAGCGTTCTAGTCACCGGGGAGCTGTTTTTT
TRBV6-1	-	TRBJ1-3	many	CASSASSGNTIYF	TGTGCCAGCAGTGCGAGCTCTGGAAACACCATATATTTT
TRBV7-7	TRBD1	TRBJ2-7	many	CASSPAAGGSYEQYF	TGTGCTAGCAGCCCCGCGGCAGGGGGCTCCTACGAGCAGTACTTC
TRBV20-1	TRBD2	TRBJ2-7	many	CSARAREGSHEQYF	TGCAGTGCTAGAGCACGGGAGGGGTCCCACGAGCAGTACTTC
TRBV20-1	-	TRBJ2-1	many	CSARVRRKMNNEQFF	TGCAGTGCTAGAGTAAGAAGGAAAATGAACAATGAGCAGTTCTTC
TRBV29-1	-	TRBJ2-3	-	CSVEGVVPINTDTQYF	TGCAGCGTCGAAGGGGTCGTCCCTATAAACACAGATACGCAGTATTTT
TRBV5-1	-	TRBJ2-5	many	CASGPVGLEETQYF	TGCGCCAGTGGGCCCGTGGGCCTAGAAGAGACCCAGTACTTC
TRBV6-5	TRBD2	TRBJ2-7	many	CASSPNLGLAGAEQYF	TGTGCCAGCAGTCCCAACCTCGGACTAGCGGGGGCCGAGCAGTACTTC
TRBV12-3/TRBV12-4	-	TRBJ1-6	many	CASSVKRSSYNSPLHF	TGTGCCAGCAGTGTTAAGAGAAGCTCCTATAATTCACCCCTCCACTTT
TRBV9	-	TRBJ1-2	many	CASSPRDSLLYGYTF	TGTGCCAGCAGCCCCCGGGACTCCCTGTTATATGGCTACACCTTC
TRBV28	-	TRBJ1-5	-	CASGNGGFGGNQPQHF	TGTGCCTCGGGAAATGGGGGCTTCGGCGGCAATCAGCCCCAGCATTTT
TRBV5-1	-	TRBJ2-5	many	CASSLVPTSTQETQYF	TGCGCCAGCAGCTTGGTCCCTACTAGCACCCAAGAGACCCAGTACTTC
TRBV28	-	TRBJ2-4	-	CASSPPLTEPYF	TGTGCCAGCAGTCCTCCCCTGACAGAACCGTACTTC
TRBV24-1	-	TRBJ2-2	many	CATSDNKPQNTGELFF	TGTGCCACCAGTGACAATAAACCACAGAACACCGGGGAGCTGTTTTTT
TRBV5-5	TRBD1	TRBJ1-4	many	CASSLVGGRYEKLFF	TGTGCCAGCAGCTTGGTAGGGGGCCGGTATGAAAAACTGTTTTTT
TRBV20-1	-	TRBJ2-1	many	CSGVPRRNNEQFF	TGCAGTGGAGTACCGAGACGAAACAATGAGCAGTTCTTC
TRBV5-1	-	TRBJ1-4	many	CASSFQGSNEKLFF	TGCGCCAGCAGCTTCCAGGGGAGTAATGAAAAACTGTTTTTT
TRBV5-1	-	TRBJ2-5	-	CASSLPAGDQETQYF	TGCGCCAGCAGCTTGCCGGCAGGGGACCAAGAGACCCAGTACTTC
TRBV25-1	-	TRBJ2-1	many	CASMPDLVNNEQFF	TGTGCCAGCATGCCGGACCTTGTAAACAATGAGCAGTTCTTC
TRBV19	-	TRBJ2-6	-	CATEGQGSAGANVLTF	TGTGCCACCGAAGGGCAGGGTAGCGCTGGGGCCAACGTCCTGACTTTC
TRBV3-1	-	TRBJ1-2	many	CASSQVGQGGGYTF	TGTGCCAGCAGCCAAGTTGGTCAGGGCGGCGGCTACACCTTC
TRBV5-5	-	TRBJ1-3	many	CASSFDGNSGNTIYF	TGTGCCAGCAGCTTCGACGGAAACTCTGGAAACACCATATATTTT
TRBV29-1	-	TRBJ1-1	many	CSVEPQGVEAFF	TGCAGCGTTGAGCCCCAAGGGGTCGAAGCTTTCTTT
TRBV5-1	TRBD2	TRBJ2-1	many	CASTMGLAGGDEQFF	TGCGCCAGCACCATGGGACTAGCGGGAGGGGATGAGCAGTTCTTC
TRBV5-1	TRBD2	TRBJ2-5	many	CASSPTSGGPQETQYF	TGCGCCAGCAGCCCGACTAGCGGGGGGCCTCAAGAGACCCAGTACTTC
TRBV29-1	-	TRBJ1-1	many	CSVGRSPDTEAFF	TGCAGCGTTGGGAGGTCGCCAGACACTGAAGCTTTCTTT
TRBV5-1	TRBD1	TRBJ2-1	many	CASIPGPGTGNEQFF	TGCGCCAGCATCCCCGGTCCCGGGACAGGGAATGAGCAGTTCTTC
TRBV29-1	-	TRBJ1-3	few	CSVVVNSGNTIYF	TGCAGCGTTGTGGTTAACTCTGGAAACACCATATATTTT
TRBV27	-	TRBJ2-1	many	CASSLFWSSYNEQFF	TGTGCCAGCAGTTTATTTTGGAGCTCCTACAATGAGCAGTTCTTC
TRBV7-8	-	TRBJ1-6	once	CASSLADSLGASYNSPLHF	TGTGCCAGCAGCTTAGCCGACTCTCTGGGTGCGTCCTATAATTCACCCCTCCACTTT
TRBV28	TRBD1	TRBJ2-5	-	CASSPLTGWIETQYF	TGTGCCAGCAGTCCTTTGACAGGGTGGATTGAGACCCAGTACTTC
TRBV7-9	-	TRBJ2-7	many	CATSSASTGQYF	TGTGCCACTTCGTCAGCCTCTACCGGACAGTACTTC
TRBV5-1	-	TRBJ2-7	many	CASSLGDWNYEQYF	TGCGCCAGCAGCTTGGGGGACTGGAACTACGAGCAGTACTTC
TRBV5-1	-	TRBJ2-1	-	CASSPPGVVSPYNEQFF	TGCGCCAGCAGCCCCCCCGGGGTAGTGAGCCCCTACAATGAGCAGTTCTTC
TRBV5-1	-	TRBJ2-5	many	CASQTGETQYF	TGCGCCAGCCAAACAGGAGAGACCCAGTACTTC
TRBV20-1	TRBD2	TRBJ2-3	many	CSASLREGNTDTQYF	TGCAGTGCTAGTTTGAGGGAGGGAAACACAGATACGCAGTATTTT